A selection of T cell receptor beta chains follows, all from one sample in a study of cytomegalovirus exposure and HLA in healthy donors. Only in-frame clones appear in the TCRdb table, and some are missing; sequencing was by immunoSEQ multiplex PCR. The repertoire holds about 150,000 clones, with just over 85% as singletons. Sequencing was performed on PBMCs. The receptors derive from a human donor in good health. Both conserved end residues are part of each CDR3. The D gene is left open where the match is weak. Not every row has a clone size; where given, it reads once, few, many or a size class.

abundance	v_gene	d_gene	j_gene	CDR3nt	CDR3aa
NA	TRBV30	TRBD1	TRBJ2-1	TGTGCCTGGAGTCCGGGACAGGGGGTCAATGAGCAGTTCTTC	CAWSPGQGVNEQFF
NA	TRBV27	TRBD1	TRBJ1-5	TGTGCCAGCAGTTTCCTCGGACAGGGGTATCAGCCCCAGCATTTT	CASSFLGQGYQPQHF
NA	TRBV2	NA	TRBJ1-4	TGTGCCAGCAGTGTGACAGTCCGGCCTGAAAAACTGTTTTTT	CASSVTVRPEKLFF
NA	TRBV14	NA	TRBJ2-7	TGTGCCAGCAGCCAATTCTCTATTAATTCCTACGAGCAGTACTTC	CASSQFSINSYEQYF
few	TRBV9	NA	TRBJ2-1	TGTGCCAGCAGCGTAGAGGGGAATGAGCAGTTCTTC	CASSVEGNEQFF
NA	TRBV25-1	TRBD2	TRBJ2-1	TGTGCCAGCAGCGTGAGCGGGACCAACAATGAGCAGTTCTTC	CASSVSGTNNEQFF
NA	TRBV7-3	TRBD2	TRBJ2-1	TGTGCCAGCAGCTTAATAGCGGGGGGTTTCAATGAGCAGTTCTTC	CASSLIAGGFNEQFF
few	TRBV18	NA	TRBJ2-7	TGTGCCAGCTCACTGGGGACTGGAGCCTACGAGCAGTACTTC	CASSLGTGAYEQYF
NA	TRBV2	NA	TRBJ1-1	TGTGCCAGCAGGGTCGGTGCGGGCAACACTGAAGCTTTCTTT	CASRVGAGNTEAFF
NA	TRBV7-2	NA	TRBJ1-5	TGTGCCAGCGGCAGGCTGAACCAGCCCCAGCATTTT	CASGRLNQPQHF
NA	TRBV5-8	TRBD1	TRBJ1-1	TGTGCCAGCAGCTTGAGGACAGGGCCTGAAGCTTTCTTT	CASSLRTGPEAFF
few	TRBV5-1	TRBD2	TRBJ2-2	TGCGCCAGCAGCGGGGGACTAGTCGGGGAGCTGTTTTTT	CASSGGLVGELFF
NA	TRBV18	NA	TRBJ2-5	TGTGCCAGCTCACAACTTCAAGAGACCCAGTACTTC	CASSQLQETQYF
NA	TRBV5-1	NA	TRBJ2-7	TGCGCCAGCAGCGCAGAGACAGTTTACGAGCAGTACTTC	CASSAETVYEQYF
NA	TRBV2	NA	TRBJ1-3	TGTGCCAGCATTTCGGAGGGACTGCTGATTCCTGGAAACACCATATATTTT	CASISEGLLIPGNTIYF
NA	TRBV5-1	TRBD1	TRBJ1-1	TGCGCCAGCAGCAAGACAGGGGCGGGGGCTGAAGCTTTCTTT	CASSKTGAGAEAFF
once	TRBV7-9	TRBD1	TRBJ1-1	TGTGCCAGCAGCACATCGGACAGGGGACTTTCGAACACTGAAGCTTTCTTT	CASSTSDRGLSNTEAFF
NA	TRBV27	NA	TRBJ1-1	TGTGCCAGCAGTTTTTCCCGGTTCACTGAAGCTTTCTTT	CASSFSRFTEAFF
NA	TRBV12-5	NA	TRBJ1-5	TGTGCTAGTGGTTTGGTACTAGGAGATAGCAATCAGCCCCAGCATTTT	CASGLVLGDSNQPQHF
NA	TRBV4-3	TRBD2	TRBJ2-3	TGCGCCAGCAGCCCTAGCGGGGGGGCAGCAGATACGCAGTATTTT	CASSPSGGAADTQYF
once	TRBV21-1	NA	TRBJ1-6	TGTGCCCTACCTAAAGCAAGGAGGAGGGGACAGGGACATTATTCACCCCTCCACTTT	CALPKARRRGQGHYSPLHF
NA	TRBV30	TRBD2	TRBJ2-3	TGTGCCTGGAGCGGGCTAGCGGTTAGTGCTAGCACAGATACGCAGTATTTT	CAWSGLAVSASTDTQYF
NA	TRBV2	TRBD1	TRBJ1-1	TGTGCCAGCAGCCTAGACAGGGTTGGAGGGGTAGACACTGAAGCTTTCTTT	CASSLDRVGGVDTEAFF
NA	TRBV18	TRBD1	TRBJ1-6	TGTGCCAGCTCAAGCCGGACAGGGTTATTTTCACCCCTCCACTTT	CASSSRTGLFSPLHF
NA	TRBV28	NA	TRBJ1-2	TGTGCCAGCATATCAGGGGTAATCCACCTACCTACGGGCTATGGCTACACCTTC	CASISGVIHLPTGYGYTF
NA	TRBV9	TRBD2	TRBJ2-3	TGTGCCAGCAGCCCCCGACTAGCCACAGATACGCAGTATTTT	CASSPRLATDTQYF
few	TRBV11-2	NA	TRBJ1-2	TGTGCCAGCAGCCCACGATTGGGGGCCCCCGATAACTATGGCTACACCTTC	CASSPRLGAPDNYGYTF
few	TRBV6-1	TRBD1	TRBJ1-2	TGTGCCAGCAGTGTGGGACAGGGTGCGGATGGCTACACCTTC	CASSVGQGADGYTF
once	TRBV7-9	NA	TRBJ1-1	TGTGCCAGCAGCTTAATCCAGGGCGTGAACACTGAAGCTTTCTTT	CASSLIQGVNTEAFF
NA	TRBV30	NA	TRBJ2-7	TGTGCCTGGAGCGAAGGGCCCTACAGGAACCTCTACGAGCAGTACTTC	CAWSEGPYRNLYEQYF
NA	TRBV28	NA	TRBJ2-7	TGTGCCAGCAGTTTGTCAGGGGTTATTTCCTACGAGCAGTACTTC	CASSLSGVISYEQYF
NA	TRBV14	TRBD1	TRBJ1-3	TGTGCCAGCAGCCCGGGACAGACCTCTGGAAACACCATATATTTT	CASSPGQTSGNTIYF
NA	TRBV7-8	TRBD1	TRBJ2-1	TGTGCCAGCAGCTTATGGTGGGACAGGGCTAACAATGAGCAGTTCTTC	CASSLWWDRANNEQFF
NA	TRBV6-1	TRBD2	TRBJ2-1	TGTGCCAGCAGTGACCACGGGTTCGTAGCGGGGGGCAGGAATGAGCAGTTCTTC	CASSDHGFVAGGRNEQFF
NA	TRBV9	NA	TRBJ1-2	TGTGCCAGCAGCGTAGCTCCGGGGTTGGGCTATGGCTACACCTTC	CASSVAPGLGYGYTF
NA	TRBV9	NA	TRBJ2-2	TGTGCCAGCAGGAACAGCCGTACCGGGGAGCTGTTTTTT	CASRNSRTGELFF
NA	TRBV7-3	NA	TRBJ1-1	TGTGCCAGCAGCTTACGAGGGAACACTGAAGCTTTCTTT	CASSLRGNTEAFF
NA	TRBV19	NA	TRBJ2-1	TGTGCCAGTAGTATAGGACGGAGCTCCTACAATGAGCAGTTCTTC	CASSIGRSSYNEQFF
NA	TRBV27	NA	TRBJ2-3	TGTGCCAGCATGTCAGGCGCAGATACGCAGTATTTT	CASMSGADTQYF
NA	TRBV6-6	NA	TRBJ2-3	TGTGCCAGCAGTTACTCGACTAGAATAGGCACAGATACGCAGTATTTT	CASSYSTRIGTDTQYF
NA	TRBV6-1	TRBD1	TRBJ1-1	TGTGCCAGCAGTGAAGCCGGGACAGGGGCCACTGAAGCTTTCTTT	CASSEAGTGATEAFF
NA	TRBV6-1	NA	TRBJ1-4	TGTGCCAGCAGTGAAGATGTGGGGGCGAACCCCGAAAAACTGTTTTTT	CASSEDVGANPEKLFF
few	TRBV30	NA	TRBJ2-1	TGTGCCTGGAGTGTTCAGGGCGGTGGTGAGCAGTTCTTC	CAWSVQGGGEQFF
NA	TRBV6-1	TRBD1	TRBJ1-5	TGTGCCAGCAGTGAACGACCCAGGGGGCACAATCAGCCCCAGCATTTT	CASSERPRGHNQPQHF
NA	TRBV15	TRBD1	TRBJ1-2	TGTGCCACCAGCAGCCGGACAGGTAGCGGTGGCTACACCTTC	CATSSRTGSGGYTF
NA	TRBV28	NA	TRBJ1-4	TGTGCCAGCACATTAGGGGGGGCGCCCACTAATGAAAAACTGTTTTTT	CASTLGGAPTNEKLFF